Shown below are 6 T cell receptor beta chains from a single sample sequenced in a study of response to subunit inactivated influenza vaccine. TCRdb ran MiXCR on the RT-PCR reads and lists one entry per CDR3 protein. Here the sample spans about 650,000 distinct CDR3 sequences, 14% being singletons. Sequenced material: PBMCs from blood, taken about 14 days before vaccination. Receptor source: a man aged 50 or older who received an inactivated influenza vaccine.

This clonotype was seen a few times. V is TRBV12-3 or TRBV12-4 and J is TRBJ2-5, with a weak D call TRBD2 (5 bases). With 6 bases removed from V and 4 bases from J, the gap between germline ends came to 15 bases. The CDR3 is 14 amino acids. Here the CDR3 DNA reads TGTGCCAGCAGGTCAGGAGGCTTCGTAGAGACCCAGTACTTC. Protein product: CASRSGGFVETQYF.

This clonotype was seen more than once but under ten times. The chain links TRBV12-3 or TRBV12-4 to TRBJ1-6; no clear D. The V and J ends lost 3 bases and 6 bases respectively, with 9 bases between them. The CDR3 loop spans 14 amino acids. CDR3 bases: TGTGCCAGCAGTTTTAGCGAGTTTAATTCACCCCTCCACTTT. This encodes CASSFSEFNSPLHF.

J is TRBJ2-3 and V is TRBV9; D uncertain. There are 14 residues in the CDR3. The germline CDR1 and CDR2 sequences are SGDLS and YYNGEE. With 4 bases removed from V and 0 bases from J, the gap between germline ends came to 9 bases. The CDR3 is CASSPSMSTDTQYF. For the CDR3, the DNA is TGTGCCAGCAGCCCCTCGATGAGCACAGATACGCAGTATTTT.

This clonotype appeared a few times. This chain joins TRBV6-2 or TRBV6-3 and TRBJ2-6; TRBD1 or TRBD2 may be the D gene (5 bases each). The CDR3 contains 15 residues. Germline V gene data show CDR1 as MNHEY and CDR2 as SVGEGT. Trimming stripped 2 bases from V and 15 bases from J, with 20 bases between. CDR3 sequence reads: CASSYLGRGLLDLTF. DNA of the CDR3: TGTGCCAGCAGTTACCTTGGACGGGGCCTACTCGACCTGACTTTC.

This CDR3 reads CASRKSGGWNSPLHF. CDR3 nucleotides: TGTGCCAGCAGGAAAAGTGGGGGCTGGAATTCACCCCTCCACTTT. The genes are TRBV7-9 and TRBJ1-6, with a possible D match to TRBD1 (6 bases). The CDR3 has 15 residues. Between the trimmed V and J ends, which lost 6 bases and 7 bases, there was a span of 16 bases. Germline values: CDR1 SEHNR, CDR2 FQNEAQ (reference sequence). Variable domain in full (rest from reference TRBV7-9 and TRBJ1-6): DTGVSQNPRHKITKRGQNVTFRCDPISEHNRLYWYRQTLGQGPEFLTYFQNEAQLEKSRLLSDRFSAERPKGSFSTLEIQRTEQGDSAMYLCASRKSGGWNSPLHFGNGTRLTVT.

A few counts support this clonotype. The rearrangement uses TRBV29-1 and TRBJ2-7, with D possibly being TRBD1 (6 bases). From germline, CDR1 is SQVTM and CDR2 ANQGSEA. V was trimmed by 3 bases and J by 4 bases, leaving 13 bases between them. The CDR3 extends over 13 amino acids. The CDR3 reads CSVEGQGQYEQYF. For the CDR3, the DNA is TGCAGCGTTGAGGGGCAGGGGCAGTACGAGCAGTACTTC.